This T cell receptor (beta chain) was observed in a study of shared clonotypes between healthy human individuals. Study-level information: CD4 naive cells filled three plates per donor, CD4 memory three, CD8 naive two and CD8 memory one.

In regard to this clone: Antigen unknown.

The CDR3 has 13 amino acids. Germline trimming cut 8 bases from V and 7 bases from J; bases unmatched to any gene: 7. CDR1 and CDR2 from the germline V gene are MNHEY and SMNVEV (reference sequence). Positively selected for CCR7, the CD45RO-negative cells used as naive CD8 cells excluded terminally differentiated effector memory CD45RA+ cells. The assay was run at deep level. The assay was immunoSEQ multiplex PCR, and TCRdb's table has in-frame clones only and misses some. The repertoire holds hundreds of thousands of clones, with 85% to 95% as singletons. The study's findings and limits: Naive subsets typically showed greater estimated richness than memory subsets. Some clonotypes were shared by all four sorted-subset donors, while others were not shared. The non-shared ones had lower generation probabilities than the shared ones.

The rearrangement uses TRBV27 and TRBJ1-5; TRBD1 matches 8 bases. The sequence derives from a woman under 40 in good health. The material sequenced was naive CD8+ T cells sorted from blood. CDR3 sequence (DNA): TGTGCCAGCGCGACAGGGGTCGGACAGCCCCAGCATTTT. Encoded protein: CASATGVGQPQHF.